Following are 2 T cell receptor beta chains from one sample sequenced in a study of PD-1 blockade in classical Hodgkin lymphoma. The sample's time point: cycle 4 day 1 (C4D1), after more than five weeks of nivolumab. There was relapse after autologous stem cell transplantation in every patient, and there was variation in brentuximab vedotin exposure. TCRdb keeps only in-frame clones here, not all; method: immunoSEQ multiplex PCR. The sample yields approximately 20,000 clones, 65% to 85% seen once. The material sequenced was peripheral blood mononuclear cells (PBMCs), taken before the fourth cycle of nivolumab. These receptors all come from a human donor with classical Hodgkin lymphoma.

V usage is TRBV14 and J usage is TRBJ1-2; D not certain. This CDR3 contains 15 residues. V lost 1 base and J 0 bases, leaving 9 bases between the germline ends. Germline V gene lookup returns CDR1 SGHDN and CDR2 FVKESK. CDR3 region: CASSQVQFSNYGYTF. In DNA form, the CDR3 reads TGTGCCAGCAGCCAAGTTCAGTTTTCTAACTATGGCTACACCTTC.

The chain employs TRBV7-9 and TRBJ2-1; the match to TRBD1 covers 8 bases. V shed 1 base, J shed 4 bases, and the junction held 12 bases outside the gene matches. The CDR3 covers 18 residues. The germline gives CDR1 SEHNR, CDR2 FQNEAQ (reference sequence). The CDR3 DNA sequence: TGTGCCAGCAGCTTAGTTCTTGGGACAGGCGGGATGTACAATGAGCAGTTCTTC. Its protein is CASSLVLGTGGMYNEQFF.